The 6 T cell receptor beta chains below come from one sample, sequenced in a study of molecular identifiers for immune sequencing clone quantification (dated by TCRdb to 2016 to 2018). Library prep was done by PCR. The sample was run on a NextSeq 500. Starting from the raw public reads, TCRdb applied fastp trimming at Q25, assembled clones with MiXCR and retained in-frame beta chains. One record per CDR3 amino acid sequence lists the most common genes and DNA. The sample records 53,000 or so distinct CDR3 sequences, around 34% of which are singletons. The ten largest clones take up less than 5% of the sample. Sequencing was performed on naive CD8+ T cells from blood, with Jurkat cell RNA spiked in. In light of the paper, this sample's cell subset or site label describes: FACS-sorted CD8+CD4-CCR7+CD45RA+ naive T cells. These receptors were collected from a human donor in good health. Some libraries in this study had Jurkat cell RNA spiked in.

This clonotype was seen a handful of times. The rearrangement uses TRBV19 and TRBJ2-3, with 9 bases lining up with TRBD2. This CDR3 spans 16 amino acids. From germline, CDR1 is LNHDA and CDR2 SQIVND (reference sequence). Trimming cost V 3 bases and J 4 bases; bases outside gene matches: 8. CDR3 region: CASSIVLAGPPDTQYF. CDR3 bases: TGTGCCAGTAGTATTGTTCTAGCGGGGCCCCCAGATACGCAGTATTTT.

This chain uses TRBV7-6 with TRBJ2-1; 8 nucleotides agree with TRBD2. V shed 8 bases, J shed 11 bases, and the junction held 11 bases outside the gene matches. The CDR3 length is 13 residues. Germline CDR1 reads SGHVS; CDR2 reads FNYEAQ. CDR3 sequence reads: CASGEISSGQQFF. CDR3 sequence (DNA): TGTGCCAGCGGCGAGATTTCTAGCGGGCAGCAGTTCTTC.

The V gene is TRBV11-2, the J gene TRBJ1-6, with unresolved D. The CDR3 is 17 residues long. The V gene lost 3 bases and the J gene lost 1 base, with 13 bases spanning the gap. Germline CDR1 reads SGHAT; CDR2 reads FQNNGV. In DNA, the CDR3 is TGTGCCAGCAGCTTCTTCCCCGTGGGATCCTATAATTCACCCCTCCACTTT. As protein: CASSFFPVGSYNSPLHF.

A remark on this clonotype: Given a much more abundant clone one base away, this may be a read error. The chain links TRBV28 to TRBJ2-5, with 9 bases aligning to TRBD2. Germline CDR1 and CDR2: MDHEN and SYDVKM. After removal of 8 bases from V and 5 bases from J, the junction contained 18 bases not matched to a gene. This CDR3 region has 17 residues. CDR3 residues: CASQPRLAVRTRETQYF. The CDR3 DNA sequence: TGTGCCAGCCAACCGAGACTAGCGGTCCGGACCCGGGAGACCCAGTACTTC.

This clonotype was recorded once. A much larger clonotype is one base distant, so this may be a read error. The DNA for the CDR3 is TGTGCCGGCAGCTTTGGGACAGACTACGAGCAGTACTTC. This codes for CAGSFGTDYEQYF. J is TRBJ2-7 and V is TRBV5-6, with TRBD1 matching 7 bases. The CDR3 has 13 residues. Germline V gene sequence: CDR1 SGHDT, CDR2 YYEEEE.

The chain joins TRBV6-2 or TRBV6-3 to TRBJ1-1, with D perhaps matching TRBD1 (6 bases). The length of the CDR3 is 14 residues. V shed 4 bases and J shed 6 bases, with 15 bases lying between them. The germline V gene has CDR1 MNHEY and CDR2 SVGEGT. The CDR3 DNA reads TGTGCCAGCAGTTTCCGGGGGCTTGTGGCTGAAGCTTTCTTT. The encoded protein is CASSFRGLVAEAFF.